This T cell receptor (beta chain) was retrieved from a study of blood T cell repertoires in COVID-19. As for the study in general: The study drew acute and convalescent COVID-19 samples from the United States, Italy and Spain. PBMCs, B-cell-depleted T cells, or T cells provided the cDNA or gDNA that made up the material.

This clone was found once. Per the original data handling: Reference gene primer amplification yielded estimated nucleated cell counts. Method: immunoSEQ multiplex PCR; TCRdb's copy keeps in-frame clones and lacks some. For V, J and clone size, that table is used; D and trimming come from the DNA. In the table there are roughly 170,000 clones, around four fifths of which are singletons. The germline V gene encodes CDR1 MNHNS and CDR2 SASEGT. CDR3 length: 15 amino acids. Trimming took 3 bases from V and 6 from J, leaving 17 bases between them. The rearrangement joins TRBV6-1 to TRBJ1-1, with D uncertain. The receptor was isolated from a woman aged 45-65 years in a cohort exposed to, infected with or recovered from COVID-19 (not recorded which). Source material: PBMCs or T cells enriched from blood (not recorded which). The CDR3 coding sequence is TGTGCCAGCAGTGAGGCCCTGTACCGGGTTGCTGAAGCTTTCTTT. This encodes CASSEALYRVAEAFF.